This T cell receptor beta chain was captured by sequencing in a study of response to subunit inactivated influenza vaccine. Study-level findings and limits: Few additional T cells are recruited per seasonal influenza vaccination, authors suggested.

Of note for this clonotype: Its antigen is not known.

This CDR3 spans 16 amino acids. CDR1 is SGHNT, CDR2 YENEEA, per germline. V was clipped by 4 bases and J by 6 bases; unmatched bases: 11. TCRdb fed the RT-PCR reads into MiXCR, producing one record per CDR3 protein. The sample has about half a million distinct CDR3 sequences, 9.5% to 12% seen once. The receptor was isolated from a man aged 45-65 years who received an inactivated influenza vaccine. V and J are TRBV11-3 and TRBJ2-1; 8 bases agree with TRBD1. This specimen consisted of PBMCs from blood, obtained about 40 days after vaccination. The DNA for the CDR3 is TGTGCCAGCAGCTCTTATGACAGGGGATCCGGCAATGAGCAGTTCTTC. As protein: CASSSYDRGSGNEQFF.